The TCR beta chain under discussion was sequenced for a study of blood T cells in healthy people across ages. Study-level points and caveats: A strong correlation was found between TCR beta diversity and the percentage of naive T cells. Diversity of TCR beta per million T cells declined in a roughly linear way with age.

Combining a sample-barcoded 5' primer with a J-beta primer mix, a second PCR ran for about 7 to 11 cycles. All samples gave at least 3 million CDR3-containing paired-end reads. A single record per CDR3 protein comes from TCRdb applying MiXCR to the 5' RACE reads. The table lists over 300,000 distinct CDR3 sequences, about 52% of them singletons, with roughly 51% in the top ten. The CDR3 is 13 residues long. Comments on this clonotype: Its specificity is unknown.

The gene calls are TRBV21-1 and TRBJ2-5. TRBV21-1 is assigned pseudogene status. The source of this sequence is a man between 60 and 70 years old in good health. Input material: blood. The CDR3 DNA reads TGTGCTAGCAGCAAAGCTGGCAGAGAGACCCAGTACTTC. Protein: CASSKAGRETQYF.